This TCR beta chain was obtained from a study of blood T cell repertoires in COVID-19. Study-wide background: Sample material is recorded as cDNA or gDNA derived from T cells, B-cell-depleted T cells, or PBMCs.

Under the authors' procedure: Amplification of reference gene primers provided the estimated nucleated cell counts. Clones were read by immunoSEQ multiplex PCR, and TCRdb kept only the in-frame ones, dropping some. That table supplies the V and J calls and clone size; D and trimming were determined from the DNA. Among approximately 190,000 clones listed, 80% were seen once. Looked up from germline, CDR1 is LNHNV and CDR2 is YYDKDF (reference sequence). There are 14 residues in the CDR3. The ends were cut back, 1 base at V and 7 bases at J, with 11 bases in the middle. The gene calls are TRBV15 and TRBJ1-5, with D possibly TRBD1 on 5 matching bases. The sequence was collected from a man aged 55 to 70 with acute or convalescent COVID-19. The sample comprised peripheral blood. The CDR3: CATSRGGGEQPQHF. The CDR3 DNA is TGTGCCACCAGCAGAGGTGGAGGGGAACAGCCCCAGCATTTT.